This T cell receptor (beta chain) is drawn from a study of T cell responses to AZD1222 COVID-19 vaccine. Findings and caveats of the study: Receipt of two AZD1222 doses was followed by a rise in Spike-specific TCR breadth and depth. Donors were largely white British and mainly female; clonal diversity was possibly underestimated. Samples come after the peak T cell response, not at day 14. In the spike-specific TCR repertoire, nearly half reportedly target unmutated variant regions.

This CDR3 has 14 amino acids. Germline CDR1 and CDR2: KGHSH and LQKENI. Trimming took 8 bases from V and 0 from J, leaving 12 bases between them. On this clone itself: What it binds is unknown.

This table comes from immunoSEQ multiplex PCR, and its TCRdb copy is limited to in-frame clones, with some not included. Of roughly 100,000 clones detected, 75% to 90% appear once; the ten largest clones hold 20%. V gene TRBV18 combines with J gene TRBJ2-3; possible D gene TRBD1, 5 bases. Here the sequenced sample was peripheral blood, taken on day 0 of AZD1222 vaccination. The TCR originated in an adult in good health. In DNA, the CDR3 is TGTGCCAGCGTCGACAGCTCTAGCACAGATACGCAGTATTTT. Its protein is CASVDSSSTDTQYF.